This T cell receptor beta chain was sequenced in a study of immune evolution from preneoplasia to lung adenocarcinoma (dated by TCRdb to the early 2020s). Some background on the complete study: HLA loss of heterozygosity was observed in approximately 7%, 15% and 30% of AIS, MIA and ADC lesions, respectively, and was not observed in any AAH lesions. The study combined immune gene expression, TCR sequencing and multiplex immunofluorescence to profile immune contexture across lung adenocarcinoma precursors and invasive adenocarcinoma. Resected precursor lesions (AAH, AIS, MIA) and invasive adenocarcinomas were each compared against paired morphologically normal lung tissue. The sample size was set by how many specimens were available, not by a prior power calculation. Whole exome sequencing and methylation data from the same cohort of nodules were integrated with the immune data. The overall cohort was made up of around 57 patients with pulmonary nodules who had surgical resection. TCR sequencing data came from approximately 51 patients. The study reported that 85 to 130 samples were used for TCR sequencing. POLYSOLVER was used to infer Class I HLA alleles from exome data, while LOHHLA was used to detect allele-specific HLA loss. Overall results and qualifications from the work: The highest top T cell clone frequencies were observed in normal lung, and a progressive decrease in top T cell clone frequencies appeared to occur from AAH through AIS, MIA and invasive adenocarcinoma. Normal lung showed the highest clonality, whereas later-stage lesions appeared to have higher T cell density and diversity but lower clonality. Because every patient came from Japan and China, how well the results apply to Western populations was uncertain. KRAS-mutant nodules showed the highest T cell clonality compared with EGFR-mutant or double wild-type lesions. The findings were based on association rather than direct causation, and larger cohorts with long-term follow-up and longitudinal biopsies were deemed needed.

The immunoSEQ hsTCRbeta Kit was used to sequence TCR beta CDR3 regions from DNA. As for the authors' bioinformatics: TCR sequencing data were analysed with the ImmunoSEQ Analyzer. T cell clonality was defined as 1 minus Pielou's evenness, as computed on productive rearrangements. To measure T cell diversity, the inverse Simpson index was applied to productive templates. T cell density was defined as TCR beta template counts normalized to usable DNA, with usable DNA estimated by amplifying and sequencing housekeeping genes. Two-sided Kruskal-Wallis tests were used to compare TCR metrics between histologic stages. Imported from immuneACCESS, the table was reduced by TCRdb to in-frame sequences with V and J called. These copies leave out some clones; in studies compared against another copy, an unresolved V gene accounts for under half, and the cause of the remainder is not known. V, J and clone size are taken as reported in that table, and D and trimming were inferred from the DNA itself. The table for this sample lists about 2,000 clones; more than 70% of them were counted only once. The top ten hold about 10% of the sample.

Trimming costs V 2 bases and J 0 bases, and their ends lie 13 bases apart. The CDR3 runs 17 amino acids, cysteine and phenylalanine included. Left in the record is the CDR3 DNA by itself, 51 bases read in frame from the first base. CDR1 and CDR2 were assigned from the germline V gene as SGHTA and FQGNSA. The patients had resection in Japan or China between 2014 and 2017. Two lung cancer pathologists independently confirmed the histologic diagnosis of each case on H&E slides. For nucleic acid extraction, premalignant or tumor cells were enriched by macro-dissection following pathologic assessment. DNA was isolated from FFPE tissue using the AllPrep DNA/RNA FFPE Kit. This clone has more than one count but fewer than ten. Its antigen is unknown. No clone much larger than this one lies a single base away; base qualities are absent.

In this chain, TRBV7-2 is recombined with TRBJ1-4, with the D gene too uncertain to name. Sequenced material: FFPE minimally invasive lung adenocarcinoma tissue. The label giving this sample's cell subset or site can be read as: micro-invasive lung adenocarcinoma (MIA). The sequence was obtained from a person aged 55-80 years with lung adenocarcinoma. The CDR3 reads CASSLMSRPTTNEKLFF. The sequenced DNA: TGTGCCAGCAGCTTAATGTCCAGACCCACAACTAATGAAAAACTGTTTTTT.